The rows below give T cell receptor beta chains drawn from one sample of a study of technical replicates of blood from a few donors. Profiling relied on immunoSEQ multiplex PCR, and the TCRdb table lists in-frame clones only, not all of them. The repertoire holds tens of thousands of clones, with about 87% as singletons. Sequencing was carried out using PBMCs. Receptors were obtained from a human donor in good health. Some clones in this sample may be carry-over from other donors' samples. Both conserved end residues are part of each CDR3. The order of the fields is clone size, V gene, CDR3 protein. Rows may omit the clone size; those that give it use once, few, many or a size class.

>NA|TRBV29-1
CSVLGQNTEAFF
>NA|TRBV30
CAWSPPAETQYF
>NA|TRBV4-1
CASSQLEAGEGEQYF
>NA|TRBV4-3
CASSQDPTYEQYF
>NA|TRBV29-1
CSTGDLNYGYTF
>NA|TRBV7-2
CASSPQGYTEAFF
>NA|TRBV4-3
CASSQGPAGNTGELFF
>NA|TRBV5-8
CASTPGLAGEENTGELFF
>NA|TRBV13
CASSLVRFTSGTYEQYF
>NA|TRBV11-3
CASSSSGTYEQYF
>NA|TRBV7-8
CASSSALGQGSYTF
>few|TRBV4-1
CASSQDRTVSPNPPLHF
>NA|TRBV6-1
CASSGVNIQYF
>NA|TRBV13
CASSLGRGASHEQYF
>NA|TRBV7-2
CASSFSGSGSGGEQYF
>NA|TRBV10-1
CAVGGRLAGEFPYEQYF
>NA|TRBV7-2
CASVGAGANTGELFF
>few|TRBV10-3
CAIRGTPSGNTEAFF
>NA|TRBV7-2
CASRTGSPYNSPLHF
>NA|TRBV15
CATSRAPGQGAWETQYF
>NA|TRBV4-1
CASSQVDRSGYTF
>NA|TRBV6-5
CASSYTIQGRHEQYF
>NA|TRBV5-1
CASSAEYGGQETQYF
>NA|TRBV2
CASSEDSGTGGNEQFF
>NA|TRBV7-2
CASSARGAGGYTF
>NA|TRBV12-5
CASGFWAAKETQYF
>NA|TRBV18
CASSPNRDSNYGYTF
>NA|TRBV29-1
CSVEGTGLGYTF